What follows are 24 T cell receptor beta chains derived from one specimen sequenced in a study of cytomegalovirus exposure and HLA in healthy donors. The assay was immunoSEQ multiplex PCR, and TCRdb's table has in-frame clones only and misses some. The top ten clones hold 1.4% of a sample with some 49,000 clones, approximately 90% of them seen once. The sample consisted of PBMCs. The source of these receptors is a man younger than 35 in good health and CMV-seronegative.

V usage is TRBV7-8 and J usage is TRBJ2-7; TRBD1 might be the D (5 bases). The CDR3 extends over 20 amino acids. Germline CDR1 SGHVS, CDR2 FQNEAQ. With 6 bases removed from V and 0 bases from J, the gap between germline ends came to 30 bases. The CDR3 here is CASRRPRDLGLNSRSYEQYF. The CDR3 DNA sequence: TGTGCCAGCAGACGACCCAGGGATTTAGGGTTAAATAGTCGCTCCTACGAGCAGTACTTC.

J is TRBJ2-5 and V is TRBV5-4; D might be TRBD2 (6 bases). From germline, CDR1 is SGHNT and CDR2 YYREEE (reference sequence). V gave up 2 bases and J gave up 4 bases, with 6 bases separating them. The CDR3 consists of 12 residues. The CDR3 loop reads CASSFGGETQYF. CDR3 bases: TGTGCCAGCAGCTTCGGGGGAGAGACCCAGTACTTC.

The chain joins TRBV6-4 to TRBJ1-1; no clear D. In germline, CDR1 is MRHNA, CDR2 SNTAGT. This CDR3 has 13 residues. Trimming pared 4 bases from V and 4 bases from J, leaving 10 bases between. DNA for the CDR3: TGTGCCAGCAGTGTTGAGGGTCGCACTGAAGCTTTCTTT. Protein: CASSVEGRTEAFF.

The chain links TRBV10-3 to TRBJ2-7; the match to TRBD2 covers 13 bases. V shed 5 bases and J 2 bases; nucleotides not matched to a gene: 3. Germline V gene sequence: CDR1 ENHRY, CDR2 SYGVKD. The CDR3 contains 15 residues. The CDR3 here is CAISWGTSGTYEQYF. For the CDR3, the DNA is TGTGCCATCAGTTGGGGGACTAGCGGGACCTACGAGCAGTACTTC.

The chain couples TRBV2 to TRBJ1-1; perhaps TRBD1 as D (5 bases). The CDR3 is made up of 15 amino acids. Per germline, CDR1 SNHLY and CDR2 FYNNEI. V lost 2 bases and J 1 base, leaving 11 bases between the germline ends. The CDR3 DNA reads as TGTGCCAGCAGTGAATTGGGCCAGGGGAACACTGAAGCTTTCTTT. Its protein product is CASSELGQGNTEAFF.

V usage is TRBV6-6 and J usage is TRBJ2-2; no clear D gene. CDR3 length equals 12 residues. CDR1 is MNHNY and CDR2 is SVGAGI in the germline V gene (reference sequence). Trimming left V 2 bases short and J 9 bases short, with 7 bases between. The CDR3 coding sequence is TGTGCCAGCAGTTACACCGGGTGGGAGCTGTTTTTT. Its protein is CASSYTGWELFF.

This chain connects TRBV2 to TRBJ1-4; no firm D call. The CDR3 length is 14 residues. The germline V gene encodes CDR1 SNHLY and CDR2 FYNNEI. V gave up 3 bases and J gave up 0 bases, with 5 bases separating them. The DNA of the CDR3 is TGTGCCAGCAGTGATCAGACAACTAATGAAAAACTGTTTTTT. This sequence encodes CASSDQTTNEKLFF.

The V gene is TRBV7-9, the J gene TRBJ2-7; TRBD1 is a possible D gene (5 bases). Germline CDR1 and CDR2: SEHNR and FQNEAQ (reference sequence). V was cut by 3 bases and J by 5 bases, with 14 bases left in between. The CDR3 length is 14 residues. This CDR3 is CASSFGRVSDEQYF. The CDR3 coding sequence is TGTGCCAGCAGCTTTGGCAGGGTAAGCGACGAGCAGTACTTC.

V usage is TRBV30 and J usage is TRBJ2-2; 13 positions match TRBD2. The germline CDR1 and CDR2 sequences are GTSNPN and SVGIG (reference sequence). V dropped 5 bases and J dropped 6; count of bases not matched to a gene: 15. CDR3 length: 18 amino acids. CDR3 residues: CAWVLAGGRLKGAGELFF. Written as DNA, the CDR3 is TGTGCCTGGGTACTAGCGGGAGGGCGATTGAAAGGGGCCGGGGAGCTGTTTTTT.

V and J are TRBV7-3 and TRBJ1-3; possibly TRBD1 for D (6 bases). The CDR3 totals 17 residues. Per germline, CDR1 SGHTA and CDR2 FQGTGA. V shed 5 bases and J shed 0 bases, with 17 bases lying between them. The CDR3 spells CASSPGGGRNSGNTIYF. CDR3 in DNA: TGTGCCAGCAGCCCGGGGGGGGGCAGGAACTCTGGAAACACCATATATTTT.

V and J are TRBV5-1 and TRBJ2-3; D gene uncertain. V was shortened by 5 bases and J by 0 bases, with 13 bases between the two germline ends. The CDR3 extends over 15 amino acids. Germline V CDR1 and CDR2: SGHRS, YFSETQ. The DNA of the CDR3 is TGCGCCAGCAGTTCGAGAATTACTAGCACAGATACGCAGTATTTT. The encoded protein is CASSSRITSTDTQYF.

The chain couples TRBV7-9 to TRBJ1-1, with D possibly TRBD1 on 6 matching bases. The CDR3 length is 14 residues. In germline, CDR1 is SEHNR, CDR2 FQNEAQ (reference sequence). The V end was cut by 5 bases, the J end by 4 bases, with 14 bases between. The DNA for the CDR3 is TGTGCCAGCAGCCTGGGCGTAGGGGGCACTGAAGCTTTCTTT. Its protein product is CASSLGVGGTEAFF. Full variable domain (outside the CDR3, taken from reference TRBV7-9 and TRBJ1-1): DTGVSQNPRHKITKRGQNVTFRCDPISEHNRLYWYRQTLGQGPEFLTYFQNEAQLEKSRLLSDRFSAERPKGSFSTLEIQRTEQGDSAMYLCASSLGVGGTEAFFGQGTRLTVV.

In this sample, this clone turned up once. V usage is TRBV30 and J usage is TRBJ2-2; D gene ambiguous. The CDR3 contains 13 residues. Trimming cost V 1 base and J 6 bases, with 9 bases left between them. Germline V lookup: CDR1 GTSNPN, CDR2 SVGIG (reference sequence). CDR3 DNA: TGTGCCTGGAGTGAAAGCCTTCCCGGGGAGCTGTTTTTT. Protein product: CAWSESLPGELFF.

This clone was counted a single time. V is TRBV28 and J is TRBJ1-1; unclear D gene. The V and J ends lost 5 bases and 1 base respectively, with 8 bases between them. CDR3 length equals 13 residues. CDR1 is MDHEN, CDR2 SYDVKM, per germline. The CDR3: CASSPLSNTEAFF. CDR3 coding DNA: TGTGCCAGCAGTCCCCTTTCGAACACTGAAGCTTTCTTT.

As to this clone: Other DNA sequences within the sample encode an identical CDR3. The J gene is TRBJ2-7, the V gene TRBV9; the D is unclear. Germline CDR1 reads SGDLS; CDR2 reads YYNGEE. V gave up 0 bases and J gave up 1 base, with 8 bases separating them. This CDR3 is built from 14 residues. Here the CDR3 reads CASSVGGSSYEQYF. The CDR3 DNA is TGTGCCAGCAGCGTAGGCGGTAGTTCCTACGAGCAGTACTTC. The entire variable domain, with the rest obtained from reference TRBV9 and TRBJ2-7, is as follows: DSGVTQTPKHLITATGQRVTLRCSPRSGDLSVYWYQQSLDQGLQFLIQYYNGEERAKGNILERFSAQQFPDLHSELNLSSLELGDSALYFCASSVGGSSYEQYFGPGTRLTVT.

The chain carries TRBV7-3 and TRBJ2-1, with 10 bases identical to TRBD2. Germline CDR1 is SGHTA and CDR2 is FQGTGA. There are 15 residues in the CDR3. With V trimmed by 5 bases and J by 8 bases, 9 bases remained unmatched. The CDR3 here is CASSLQREGGHEQFF. CDR3 DNA: TGTGCCAGCAGCCTTCAGCGGGAGGGAGGGCATGAGCAGTTCTTC.

CDR3 amino acids: CASSNQGDRTEQYF. The CDR3, as DNA: TGTGCCAGTAGTAATCAGGGGGACAGGACCGAGCAGTACTTC. This sequence joins TRBV19 and TRBJ2-7, with 8 bases that match TRBD1. The germline gives CDR1 LNHDA, CDR2 SQIVND (reference sequence). The CDR3 has 14 residues. The J segment lost 6 bases and the V segment lost 4 bases, leaving 8 bases of the junction unmatched.

The rearrangement uses TRBV11-3 and TRBJ1-1; 7 bases align to TRBD1. From germline, CDR1 is SGHNT and CDR2 YENEEA. V lost 2 bases and J lost 7; bases outside the gene matches: 7. This CDR3 comprises 14 residues. The CDR3 loop is CASSLTRGQGEAFF. CDR3 sequence (DNA): TGTGCCAGCAGCTTAACGAGGGGGCAGGGTGAAGCTTTCTTT.

The chain recombines TRBV7-3 with TRBJ2-1, with 8 bases that match TRBD2. Looked up from germline, CDR1 is SGHTA and CDR2 is FQGTGA. The ends lost 4 bases at V and 5 bases at J; junction bases unmatched: 10. The CDR3 loop spans 16 amino acids. This CDR3 reads CASSWMPGLGDNEQFF. DNA of the CDR3: TGTGCCAGCAGCTGGATGCCGGGACTAGGGGACAATGAGCAGTTCTTC.

This chain connects TRBV5-4 to TRBJ2-1; D is uncertain. V was pared by 0 bases and J by 0 bases, with 7 bases between. The CDR3 loop spans 15 amino acids. Germline assignment: CDR1 SGHNT and CDR2 YYREEE (reference sequence). CDR3 DNA: TGTGCCAGCAGCTTGGGACTGAGCTCCTACAATGAGCAGTTCTTC. Translated: CASSLGLSSYNEQFF.

The chain uses TRBV28 and TRBJ2-1; a possible D gene is TRBD1 (6 bases). Deletions cut 6 bases from V and 6 bases from J, with 18 bases between. The CDR3 extends over 15 amino acids. Germline CDR1 MDHEN, CDR2 SYDVKM. Written as DNA, the CDR3 is TGTGCCAGCAGCCCCCGGGACAACCTTCGCAATGAGCAGTTCTTC. Translated, it gives CASSPRDNLRNEQFF.

The chain links TRBV10-3 to TRBJ2-1, with D perhaps TRBD1 (5 bases). Germline V gene lookup returns CDR1 ENHRY and CDR2 SYGVKD. This CDR3 is 13 amino acids long. V dropped 5 bases and J dropped 3 bases, with 8 bases sitting between them. The CDR3 loop is CAISLDSYNEQFF. In DNA, the CDR3 is TGTGCCATCAGTCTAGACAGCTACAATGAGCAGTTCTTC.

V is TRBV19 and J is TRBJ1-5; TRBD1 might be the D (5 bases). V gave up 6 bases and J gave up 2 bases, with 14 bases separating them. CDR1 and CDR2 from the germline V gene are LNHDA and SQIVND (reference sequence). There are 15 residues in the CDR3. CDR3 loop: CASRLQGGGNQPQHF. The CDR3 DNA reads as TGTGCCAGTAGGCTGCAGGGAGGAGGCAATCAGCCCCAGCATTTT.

The V call is TRBV5-1, the J call TRBJ2-5, with 8 bases matching TRBD1. CDR1 and CDR2 from the germline V gene are SGHRS and YFSETQ. The CDR3 is 15 amino acids. V was pared by 3 bases and J by 5 bases, with 9 bases of the junction left unmatched. CDR3 coding DNA: TGCGCCAGCAGCTGGGCAGGGGGCTATCAGGAGACCCAGTACTTC. This gives the protein CASSWAGGYQETQYF.